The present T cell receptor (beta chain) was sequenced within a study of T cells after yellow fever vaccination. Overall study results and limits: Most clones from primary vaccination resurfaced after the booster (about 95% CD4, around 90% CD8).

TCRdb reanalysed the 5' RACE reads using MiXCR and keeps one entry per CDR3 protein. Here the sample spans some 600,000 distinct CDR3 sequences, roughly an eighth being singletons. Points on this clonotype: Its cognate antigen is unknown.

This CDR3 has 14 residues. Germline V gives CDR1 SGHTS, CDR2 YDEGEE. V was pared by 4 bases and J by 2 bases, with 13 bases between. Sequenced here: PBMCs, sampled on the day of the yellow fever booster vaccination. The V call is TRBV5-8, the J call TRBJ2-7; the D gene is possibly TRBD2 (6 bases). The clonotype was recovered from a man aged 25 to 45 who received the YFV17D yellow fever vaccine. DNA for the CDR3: TGTGCCAGCAGCGGAGGGGACGGGGCCTACGAGCAGTACTTC. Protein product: CASSGGDGAYEQYF.